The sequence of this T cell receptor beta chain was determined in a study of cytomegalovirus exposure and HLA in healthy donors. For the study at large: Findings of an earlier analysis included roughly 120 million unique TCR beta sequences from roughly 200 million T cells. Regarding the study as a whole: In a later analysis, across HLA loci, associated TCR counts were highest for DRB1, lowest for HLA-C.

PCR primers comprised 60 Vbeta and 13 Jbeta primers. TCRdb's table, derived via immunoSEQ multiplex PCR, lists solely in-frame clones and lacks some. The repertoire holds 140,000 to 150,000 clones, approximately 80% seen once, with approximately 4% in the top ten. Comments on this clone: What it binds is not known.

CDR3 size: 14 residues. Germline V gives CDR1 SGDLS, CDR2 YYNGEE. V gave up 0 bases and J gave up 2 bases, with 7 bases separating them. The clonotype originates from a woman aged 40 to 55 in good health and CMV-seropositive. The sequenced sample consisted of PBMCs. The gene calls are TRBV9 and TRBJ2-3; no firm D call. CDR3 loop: CASSVGHTTDTQYF. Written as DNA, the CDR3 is TGTGCCAGCAGCGTAGGTCACACCACAGATACGCAGTATTTT.